This T cell receptor (beta chain) was retrieved from a study of identical twins. Everyone who donated was a healthy Caucasian. Germline CDR1 and CDR2: LNHNV and YYDKDF (reference sequence). CDR3 size: 14 residues. Trimming shortened V by 0 bases and J by 2 bases, and 4 bases separated the two germline ends. One entry per CDR3 protein, called by TCRdb with MiXCR from the 5' RACE reads. The sample lists about 520,000 distinct CDR3 sequences; approximately 22% were seen once. The same specimen was also included in a second study, on T cells expressing NK-cell markers. That paper notes: HCMV serostatus: seven of eight sequenced donors positive, one negative.

This chain connects TRBV15 to TRBJ2-2; D unresolved. The TCR sequence derives from a woman aged 18-29 years in good health. The sample comprised CD4+ T cells sorted from blood. The CDR3 DNA reads as TGTGCCACCAGCAGAGATCATAACACCGGGGAGCTGTTTTTT. Protein sequence: CATSRDHNTGELFF.